This TCR beta chain was identified during a study of cytomegalovirus exposure and HLA in healthy donors. Study context: Unique TCRs from HLA-typed donors, 80 million to 100 million of them, were held in an early data release. Study-wide results and caveats: HLA alleles were associated with 15,000 to 20,000 TCR beta sequences in a later analysis at 0.05 false discovery rate. The authors later found TCR association rates varying by HLA locus, with DRB1 most and HLA-C fewest.

Germline CDR1 reads SGHTA; CDR2 reads FQGNSA. The V end lost 6 bases, the J end lost 7 bases, and 9 bases lay between the germline ends. This CDR3 comprises 12 residues. The PCR employed 60 Vbeta primers together with 13 Jbeta primers. Authors' methods: In a later analysis, of 80 million to 90 million unique beta chains, 9 million to 11 million appeared in at least two donors. Profiled with immunoSEQ multiplex PCR; TCRdb holds only in-frame clones, not every one. V and J calls and clone size are copied from that table; D and trimming were computed from the DNA. This table has about 55,000 clones, nearly 85% appearing once. Note on this clone: Its antigen is not identified.

The receptor was isolated from a man younger than 45 in good health and CMV-seronegative. The source material was PBMCs. The chain carries TRBV7-2 and TRBJ2-2; D is uncertain. The CDR3 protein is CASSRSIGELFF. CDR3 bases: TGTGCCAGCAGTCGAAGCATCGGGGAGCTGTTTTTT.